Shown below are 23 T cell receptor beta chains from a single sample sequenced in a study of OX40 agonist ivuxolimab in advanced cancers. TCRdb's table, derived via immunoSEQ multiplex PCR, lists solely in-frame clones and lacks some. Among under 45,000 clones listed, 80% were seen once. The sample here was CD4+ or CD8+ T cells sorted from blood, taken in a trial of the OX40 agonist ivuxolimab. Receptor source: an adult with an advanced solid tumor such as melanoma, head and neck, liver or kidney cancer.

The V call is TRBV10-2, the J call TRBJ2-7; D gene ambiguous. Germline V gives CDR1 WSHSY, CDR2 SAAADI. The CDR3 is 14 amino acids. With 3 bases removed from V and 0 bases from J, the gap between germline ends came to 9 bases. CDR3 protein: CASSEKAASYEQYF. The CDR3 DNA reads TGCGCCAGCAGTGAAAAGGCAGCCTCCTACGAGCAGTACTTC.

The chain links TRBV6-5 to TRBJ1-2; D not certain. Germline lookup yields CDR1 MNHEY and CDR2 SVGAGI. The V gene lost 2 bases and the J gene lost 8 bases, with 12 bases spanning the gap. This CDR3 region has 13 residues. DNA of the CDR3: TGTGCCAGCAGTTACAGGCCCGGAGAGGGCTACACCTTC. Translated: CASSYRPGEGYTF.

J is TRBJ2-3 and V is TRBV29-1; D remains ambiguous. The V end was cut by 2 bases, the J end by 3 bases, with 9 bases between. This CDR3 is built from 13 residues. Germline V gene lookup returns CDR1 SQVTM and CDR2 ANQGSEA. CDR3 residues: CSVEFGITDTQYF. In DNA form, the CDR3 reads TGCAGCGTTGAATTTGGGATTACAGATACGCAGTATTTT.

V and J are TRBV5-1 and TRBJ1-6; 8 bases match TRBD1. CDR1 and CDR2 (germline): SGHRS, YFSETQ. The CDR3 is 14 residues long. V lost 0 bases to trimming and J lost 10 bases; unmatched junction nucleotides: 3. DNA for the CDR3: TGCGCCAGCAGCTTGGGGACAGGGAGATCACCCCTCCACTTT. Residues: CASSLGTGRSPLHF.

V usage is TRBV6-5 and J usage is TRBJ2-7; no reliable D call. This CDR3 is built from 14 residues. Trimming removed 5 bases from V and 4 bases from J, with 15 bases in between. CDR1 is MNHEY and CDR2 is SVGAGI in the germline V gene. CDR3 sequence (DNA): TGTGCCAGCAGTGAAGTGACGGATCGTTACGAGCAGTACTTC. It encodes CASSEVTDRYEQYF.

V usage is TRBV28 and J usage is TRBJ2-7; D is ambiguous. The length of the CDR3 is 15 residues. Per the germline V gene, CDR1 is MDHEN and CDR2 is SYDVKM. V was trimmed by 6 bases and J by 3 bases, leaving 18 bases between them. The CDR3 nucleotides read TGTGCCAGCAGCCCGACTCAAGGAAACCTCTACGAGCAGTACTTC. It codes for CASSPTQGNLYEQYF.

This clone was seen a handful of times. The CDR3 spells CSVSTSGDEQYF. In DNA form, the CDR3 reads TGCAGCGTCTCCACGTCGGGGGACGAGCAGTACTTC. The rearrangement uses TRBV29-1 and TRBJ2-7, with D maybe TRBD2 (6 bases). The CDR3 covers 12 residues. Germline V gene data show CDR1 as SQVTM and CDR2 as ANQGSEA. Between the trimmed V and J ends, which lost 6 bases and 5 bases, there was a span of 14 bases.

The chain employs TRBV29-1 and TRBJ2-5; D perhaps matches TRBD2 (6 bases). V lost 5 bases to trimming and J lost 7 bases, with 20 bases between them. The CDR3 spans 14 residues. From germline, CDR1 is SQVTM and CDR2 ANQGSEA. The CDR3 here is CSVRGGGTDGTQYF. DNA of the CDR3: TGCAGCGTTCGAGGAGGCGGGACTGACGGGACCCAGTACTTC.

The V and J genes are TRBV19 and TRBJ1-6; 10 bases are a match to TRBD1. V lost 3 bases and J lost 6; bases outside the gene matches: 2. The CDR3 is 15 amino acids. Germline V gives CDR1 LNHDA, CDR2 SQIVND (reference sequence). CDR3 region: CASSMDRGINSPLHF. CDR3 nucleotide sequence: TGTGCCAGTAGTATGGACAGGGGGATTAATTCACCCCTCCACTTT. The full variable domain, completed using reference TRBV19 and TRBJ1-6, is DGGITQSPKYLFRKEGQNVTLSCEQNLNHDAMYWYRQDPGQGLRLIYYSQIVNDFQKGDIAEGYSVSREKKESFPLTVTSAQKNPTAFYLCASSMDRGINSPLHFGNGTRLTVT.

This chain connects TRBV20-1 to TRBJ2-3; possibly TRBD2 for D (5 bases). The CDR3 sequence is 11 residues long. V was shortened by 6 bases and J by 5 bases, with 9 bases between the two germline ends. CDR1 and CDR2 from the germline V gene are DFQATT and SNEGSKA (reference sequence). Here the CDR3 DNA reads TGCAGTGCGGAGGTAGGAGATACGCAGTATTTT. Translating it yields CSAEVGDTQYF.

V is TRBV28 and J is TRBJ2-7; 11 positions agree with TRBD1. CDR1 MDHEN and CDR2 SYDVKM come from the germline V gene. V was clipped by 7 bases and J by 5 bases; unmatched bases: 13. This CDR3 has 16 residues. The CDR3 coding sequence is TGTGCCAGCACCGTCACAGGGAGGACAGGGGGCCACGAGCAGTACTTC. Translating it yields CASTVTGRTGGHEQYF.

The chain recombines TRBV7-2 with TRBJ2-2; D remains unclear. The CDR3 runs 11 residues. V was cut by 6 bases and J by 4 bases, with 3 bases left in between. Germline assignment: CDR1 SGHTA and CDR2 FQGNSA. CDR3 bases: TGTGCCAGCAGGGTCACCGGGGAGCTGTTTTTT. Amino acid sequence: CASRVTGELFF.

This clone was seen a few times. The chain uses TRBV4-3 and TRBJ2-7; possible D gene TRBD1, 5 bases. V gave up 0 bases and J gave up 2 bases, with 11 bases separating them. The CDR3 sequence is 15 residues long. Per germline, CDR1 LGHNA and CDR2 YSLEER. The DNA for the CDR3 is TGCGCCAGCAGCCAAGAGAGCGCAGGGCCCTACGAGCAGTACTTC. The encoded protein is CASSQESAGPYEQYF.

V and J are TRBV29-1 and TRBJ2-7, with D perhaps TRBD2 (5 bases). Per germline, CDR1 SQVTM and CDR2 ANQGSEA. CDR3 length: 14 residues. Trimming removed 4 bases at V and 7 bases at J, with 20 bases between. The CDR3 nucleotides read TGCAGCGTTGCCCTCTCCCGGGGAGTTGGGGAGCAGTACTTC. As protein: CSVALSRGVGEQYF.

V and J are TRBV10-3 and TRBJ2-5; no clear D. With 7 bases removed from V and 5 bases from J, the gap between germline ends came to 14 bases. This CDR3 spans 13 amino acids. The germline V gene encodes CDR1 ENHRY and CDR2 SYGVKD. The CDR3 here is CAITRAPAETQYF. In nucleotides, the CDR3 is TGTGCCATCACCCGGGCCCCCGCGGAGACCCAGTACTTC.

The chain recombines TRBV5-1 with TRBJ2-5; no clear D. CDR1 is SGHRS and CDR2 is YFSETQ in the germline V gene. Trimming took 0 bases from V and 0 from J, leaving 0 bases between them. The CDR3 extends over 12 amino acids. The CDR3 here is CASSLDQETQYF. The DNA of the CDR3 is TGCGCCAGCAGCTTGGACCAAGAGACCCAGTACTTC.

The V call is TRBV11-2, the J call TRBJ2-5, with 8 bases identical to TRBD1. CDR3 length: 15 amino acids. Germline V gene data show CDR1 as SGHAT and CDR2 as FQNNGV. J gave up 4 bases and V 1 base, and 5 bases lay outside the gene matches. CDR3 coding DNA: TGTGCCAGCAGCTTAGTAGGACAGGGTCGAGAGACCCAGTACTTC. This gives the protein CASSLVGQGRETQYF.

This clone was observed a few times. The J gene is TRBJ1-1, the V gene TRBV20-1, with D possibly matching TRBD1 (6 bases). Germline lookup yields CDR1 DFQATT and CDR2 SNEGSKA (reference sequence). This CDR3 has 10 residues. V shed 7 bases and J shed 11 bases, with 14 bases lying between them. The CDR3 sequence: CSVGDKGAFF. CDR3 bases: TGCAGTGTTGGGGACAAAGGGGCTTTCTTT.

The V call is TRBV6-4, the J call TRBJ2-7, with 7 bases fitting TRBD1. With V trimmed by 5 bases and J by 3 bases, 4 bases remained unmatched. The CDR3 has 13 residues. Germline CDR1 MRHNA, CDR2 SNTAGT. In nucleotides, the CDR3 is TGTGCCAGCAGTCCGACAGGGCACTACGAGCAGTACTTC. Translation: CASSPTGHYEQYF.

The chain has TRBV18 and TRBJ2-5; TRBD1 matches at 8 bases. CDR3 size: 14 residues. CDR1 KGHSH and CDR2 LQKENI come from the germline V gene. V was pared by 6 bases and J by 5 bases, with 8 bases of the junction left unmatched. The CDR3 loop is CASSRGQGIETQYF. In DNA, the CDR3 is TGTGCCAGCTCCCGAGGACAGGGCATCGAGACCCAGTACTTC.

This clone was observed a single time. This chain's CDR3 is CASSVRQDTDTQYF. The CDR3 DNA reads as TGTGCCAGCAGCGTCCGACAGGACACAGATACGCAGTATTTT. This chain links TRBV9 with TRBJ2-3; tentatively, D is TRBD1 (6 bases). V lost 2 bases and J lost 2, with 9 bases in between. The V gene's germline CDR1 is SGDLS and CDR2 YYNGEE. CDR3 size: 14 residues.

This chain joins TRBV2 and TRBJ1-5; D uncertain. CDR3 length: 15 residues. From germline, CDR1 is SNHLY and CDR2 FYNNEI. Trimming shortened V by 6 bases and J by 0 bases, and 12 bases separated the two germline ends. CDR3 sequence reads: CASREQSYSNQPQHF. Written as DNA, the CDR3 is TGTGCCAGCAGAGAACAGAGTTATAGCAATCAGCCCCAGCATTTT. The complete variable domain, with remaining parts taken from reference TRBV2 and TRBJ1-5, reads EPEVTQTPSHQVTQMGQEVILRCVPISNHLYFYWYRQILGQKVEFLVSFYNNEISEKSEIFDDQFSVERPDGSNFTLKIRSTKLEDSAMYFCASREQSYSNQPQHFGDGTRLSIL.

This chain joins TRBV15 and TRBJ2-5, with D maybe TRBD2 (6 bases). The CDR3 sequence is 14 residues long. Trimming pared 0 bases from V and 7 bases from J, leaving 12 bases between. From germline, CDR1 is LNHNV and CDR2 YYDKDF (reference sequence). The CDR3 protein is CATSRDVAGRTQYF. CDR3 sequence (DNA): TGTGCCACCAGCAGAGATGTAGCCGGGAGGACCCAGTACTTC. The entire variable domain, with the rest obtained from reference TRBV15 and TRBJ2-5, is as follows: DAMVIQNPRYQVTQFGKPVTLSCSQTLNHNVMYWYQQKSSQAPKLLFHYYDKDFNNEADTPDNFQSRRPNTSFCFLDIRSPGLGDTAMYLCATSRDVAGRTQYFGPGTRLLVL.